These 12 T cell receptor beta chains came from one sample sequenced in a study of identical twins. TCRdb re-derived calls from the 5' RACE reads in MiXCR, one entry per CDR3 protein. The repertoire consists of around 960,000 distinct CDR3 sequences, with about 12% occurring once and the leading ten covering 1.5% to 2%. The same data also contributed to another study, on yellow fever vaccine responses in identical twins.

The specimen sequenced was PBMCs. These receptors originate from a woman younger than 35 in good health.

This clonotype appeared a few times. The chain is built from TRBV3-1 and TRBJ2-5; 12 bases align to TRBD2. J lost 5 bases, V lost 8 bases, and 18 bases had no gene match. CDR1 is LGHDT, CDR2 YNNKEL, per germline (reference sequence). CDR3 length: 18 amino acids. The CDR3 here is CASRPVLAGGPFSETQYF. The DNA for the CDR3 is TGTGCCAGCCGTCCTGTTCTAGCGGGAGGGCCGTTTAGCGAGACCCAGTACTTC.

This clonotype has more than one count but fewer than ten. The chain is built from TRBV20-1 and TRBJ2-5, with D possibly matching TRBD1 (5 bases). Germline loops: CDR1 DFQATT, CDR2 SNEGSKA (reference sequence). The CDR3 runs 11 residues. V was cut by 7 bases and J by 2 bases, with 8 bases left in between. CDR3 bases: TGCAGTGTTGACAGACAAGAGACCCAGTACTTC. Translating gives CSVDRQETQYF.

V gene TRBV2 combines with J gene TRBJ1-3; D is unresolved. Trimming pared 3 bases from V and 4 bases from J, leaving 16 bases between. The CDR3 is made up of 16 amino acids. In germline, CDR1 is SNHLY, CDR2 FYNNEI. DNA of the CDR3: TGTGCCAGCAGTGAGACTAAAGGGTTAGTCGGAAACACCATATATTTT. Protein sequence: CASSETKGLVGNTIYF.

The V and J genes are TRBV11-2 and TRBJ1-3; D uncertain. Germline values: CDR1 SGHAT, CDR2 FQNNGV. Trimming took 1 base from V and 0 from J, leaving 10 bases between them. This CDR3 is built from 16 residues. CDR3 sequence: CASSLVAAFSGNTIYF. The CDR3 nucleotides read TGTGCCAGCAGCTTAGTTGCAGCTTTCTCTGGAAACACCATATATTTT.

The rearrangement links TRBV2 to TRBJ2-4; D not resolved. Germline CDR1 SNHLY, CDR2 FYNNEI. The CDR3 is made up of 15 amino acids. Trimming took off 6 bases at V and 1 base at J, with 13 bases between the two ends. CDR3 DNA: TGTGCCAGCAGGGGGATAAGTGGGGCCAAAAACATTCAGTACTTC. Protein: CASRGISGAKNIQYF.

This clonotype turned up a few times. The chain carries TRBV24-1 and TRBJ2-2, with 11 bases identical to TRBD2. The junction had 6 bases not matched to a gene; V was cut back by 0 bases and J by 4 bases. Germline CDR1 KGHDR, CDR2 SFDVKD. The CDR3 runs to 18 residues. The CDR3 sequence: CATSDLVSGREVTGELFF. Here the CDR3 DNA reads TGTGCCACCAGTGATTTGGTTAGCGGGAGGGAGGTCACCGGGGAGCTGTTTTTT.

This clonotype was picked up a small number of times. This chain links TRBV5-5 with TRBJ2-7; 7 bases agree with TRBD2. The V gene end was trimmed by 1 base and the J gene end by 5 bases; junction bases not matched to a gene: 12. This CDR3 spans 16 amino acids. Germline CDR1 and CDR2: SGHKS and YYEKEE (reference sequence). CDR3 sequence (DNA): TGTGCCAGCAGCTTGTCGTGGAGGGAGGGCCCCCACGAGCAGTACTTC. Its protein product is CASSLSWREGPHEQYF.

This clonotype appeared a few times. This chain links TRBV19 with TRBJ2-2; D uncertain. Germline V gene sequence: CDR1 LNHDA, CDR2 SQIVND (reference sequence). The CDR3 spans 14 residues. The V gene lost 3 bases and the J gene lost 3 bases, with 8 bases spanning the gap. The DNA for the CDR3 is TGTGCCAGTAGTATTGGGCGGTACACCGGGGAGCTGTTTTTT. Translating it yields CASSIGRYTGELFF. Full variable domain (outside the CDR3, taken from reference TRBV19 and TRBJ2-2): DGGITQSPKYLFRKEGQNVTLSCEQNLNHDAMYWYRQDPGQGLRLIYYSQIVNDFQKGDIAEGYSVSREKKESFPLTVTSAQKNPTAFYLCASSIGRYTGELFFGEGSRLTVL.

This clonotype was observed a handful of times. The V gene is TRBV27, the J gene TRBJ1-2, with TRBD1 as a possible D gene (6 bases). V was pared by 3 bases and J by 5 bases, with 13 bases between. Germline CDR1 MNHEY, CDR2 SMNVEV (reference sequence). The CDR3 sequence is 14 residues long. The chain's CDR3 is CASSFTGGLYGYTF. CDR3 DNA: TGTGCCAGCAGTTTTACGGGGGGCCTATATGGCTACACCTTC.

There are many counts of this clonotype. V gene TRBV10-3 combines with J gene TRBJ2-1, with 9 bases aligning to TRBD1. This CDR3 spans 17 amino acids. Trimming cost V 5 bases and J 4 bases; bases outside gene matches: 12. The germline V gene has CDR1 ENHRY and CDR2 SYGVKD. For the CDR3, the DNA is TGTGCCATCAGTCGACAGGGGGTAATGGTACCTTACAATGAGCAGTTCTTC. Residues: CAISRQGVMVPYNEQFF.

This clonotype was seen only a few times. The chain joins TRBV11-2 to TRBJ2-5; D is uncertain. V lost 4 bases and J lost 2, with 26 bases in between. Germline CDR1 and CDR2: SGHAT and FQNNGV. The CDR3 sequence is 19 residues long. CDR3 region: CASSSDLGFSPTGQETQYF. In nucleotides, the CDR3 is TGTGCCAGCAGCTCGGACCTCGGATTCTCCCCCACTGGACAAGAGACCCAGTACTTC.

The chain joins TRBV4-1 to TRBJ2-7; 9 bases agree with TRBD1. Per germline, CDR1 MGHRA and CDR2 YSYEKL. The ends lost 5 bases at V and 4 bases at J; junction bases unmatched: 12. CDR3 length: 16 residues. The CDR3 sequence: CASSAEPGQGWYEQYF. CDR3 coding DNA: TGCGCCAGCAGCGCAGAGCCGGGACAGGGATGGTACGAGCAGTACTTC.